Detailed here is one TCR beta chain. Its antigen is as yet unknown. This sample was included in a study of shared clonotypes between healthy human individuals. Study as a whole: The study used three CD4 naive, three CD4 memory, two CD8 naive and one CD8 memory plate per donor. Study-wide results and limits: Investigators expected sequencing depth to affect clonotype sharing among donors.

In the original workflow: From ImmunoSEQ came sequences covering only the junction and carrying no quality scores, so filtering differed. Assay: immunoSEQ multiplex PCR; the TCRdb copy retains only in-frame clones and omits some. Clone size and the V and J calls come from that table; the DNA yielded D and trimming. The table shows some 2,000,000 clones, with 90% to 96% occurring only once. After removal of 5 bases from V and 5 bases from J, the junction contained 8 bases not matched to a gene. The length of the CDR3 is 15 residues. Germline loops: CDR1 SGHAT, CDR2 FQNNGV. The chain links TRBV11-2 to TRBJ2-2; 7 bases match TRBD2. The origin of this receptor is a man younger than 30 in good health. The specimen was naive CD4+ T cells sorted from blood. Subset defined: CD45RA+ positively selected. As DNA, the CDR3 is TGTGCCAGCAGCACAGGACTAGTTGGTACCGGGGAGCTGTTTTTT. It encodes CASSTGLVGTGELFF.